This T cell receptor (beta chain) was observed in a study of TIL therapy for anti-PD-1-resistant metastatic lung cancer. Study as a whole: Most patients had lung adenocarcinoma; a handful of tumors were EGFR-mutant, two ALK-rearranged; half smoked currently or formerly. By whole-exome sequencing, median non-synonymous tumor mutation burden was less than 1.6 mutations per megabase.

To note about this clone: The antigen is undetermined.

The immunoSEQ assay was v3. Data came from immunoSEQ multiplex PCR; TCRdb stores just in-frame clones and leaves some out. Found here are tens of thousands of clones, around 86% of them singletons; the top ten hold around 5.1%. General study results and limits: This highly selected cohort may not generalize to typical lung cancer patients.

As for time point: pre-treatment sample, taken before nivolumab and TIL therapy. The receptor was isolated from a person aged 25-85 years with non-small cell lung cancer. Sequences were derived from blood, sampled at baseline.

The CDR3 region is CASSLGTPLVYGYTF. The CDR3 coding sequence is TGTGCCAGCAGCCTAGGGACTCCACTAGTCTATGGCTACACCTTC. The V call is TRBV14, the J call TRBJ1-2; D perhaps matches TRBD1 (5 bases). CDR1 and CDR2 (germline): SGHDN, FVKESK. V lost 4 bases to trimming and J lost 4 bases, with 16 bases between them. CDR3 length: 15 residues.